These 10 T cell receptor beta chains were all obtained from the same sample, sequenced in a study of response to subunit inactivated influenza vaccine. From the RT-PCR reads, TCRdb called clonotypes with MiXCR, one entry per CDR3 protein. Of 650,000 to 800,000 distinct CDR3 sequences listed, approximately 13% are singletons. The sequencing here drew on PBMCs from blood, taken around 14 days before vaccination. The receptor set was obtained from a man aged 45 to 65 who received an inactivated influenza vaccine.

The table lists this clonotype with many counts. The CDR3: CASSTRGRGYNEQFF. The CDR3 bases are TGCGCCAGCAGCACCAGGGGGAGAGGGTACAATGAGCAGTTCTTC. The chain has TRBV4-3 and TRBJ2-1; 7 bases fit TRBD1. Trimming at V came to 5 bases and at J to 4 bases, leaving 8 bases not matched to a gene. This CDR3 spans 15 amino acids. In germline, CDR1 is LGHNA, CDR2 YSLEER.

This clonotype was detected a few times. As DNA, the CDR3 is TGTGCCAGCAGTCCACTAGCGGGTCCCACAGATACGCAGTATTTT. Translation gives CASSPLAGPTDTQYF. The chain recombines TRBV2 with TRBJ2-3, with TRBD2 matching 9 bases. Per germline, CDR1 SNHLY and CDR2 FYNNEI. CDR3 length equals 15 residues. Trimming at V came to 5 bases and at J to 2 bases, leaving 5 bases not matched to a gene. The complete variable domain, with remaining parts taken from reference TRBV2 and TRBJ2-3, reads EPEVTQTPSHQVTQMGQEVILRCVPISNHLYFYWYRQILGQKVEFLVSFYNNEISEKSEIFDDQFSVERPDGSNFTLKIRSTKLEDSAMYFCASSPLAGPTDTQYFGPGTRLTVL.

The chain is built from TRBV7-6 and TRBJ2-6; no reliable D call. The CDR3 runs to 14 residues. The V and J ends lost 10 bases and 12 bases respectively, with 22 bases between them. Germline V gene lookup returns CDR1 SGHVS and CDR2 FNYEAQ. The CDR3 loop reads CATLQPGPVTVLTF. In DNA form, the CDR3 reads TGTGCCACCCTTCAACCCGGGCCCGTAACCGTCCTGACTTTC.

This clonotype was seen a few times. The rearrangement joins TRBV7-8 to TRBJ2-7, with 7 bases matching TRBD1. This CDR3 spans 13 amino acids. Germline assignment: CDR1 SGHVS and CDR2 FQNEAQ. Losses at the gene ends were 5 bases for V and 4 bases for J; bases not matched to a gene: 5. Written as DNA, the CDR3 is TGTGCCAGCAGCACCAACAGGGGATACGAGCAGTACTTC. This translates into CASSTNRGYEQYF.

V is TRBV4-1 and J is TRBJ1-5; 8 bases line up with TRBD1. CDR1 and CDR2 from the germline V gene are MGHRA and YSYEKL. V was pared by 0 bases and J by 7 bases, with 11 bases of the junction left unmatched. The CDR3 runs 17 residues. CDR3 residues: CASSQDVAGGAQQPQHF. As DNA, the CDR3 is TGCGCCAGCAGCCAAGATGTGGCAGGGGGCGCACAGCAGCCCCAGCATTTT.

The DNA for the CDR3 is TGTGCCAGCAGCTTAGCGAGGGGGTGGGAGACCCAGTACTTC. It codes for CASSLARGWETQYF. The chain joins TRBV11-2 to TRBJ2-5, with a tentative D call TRBD1 (6 bases). Germline loops: CDR1 SGHAT, CDR2 FQNNGV. The CDR3 spans 14 residues. With 1 base removed from V and 5 bases from J, the gap between germline ends came to 11 bases.

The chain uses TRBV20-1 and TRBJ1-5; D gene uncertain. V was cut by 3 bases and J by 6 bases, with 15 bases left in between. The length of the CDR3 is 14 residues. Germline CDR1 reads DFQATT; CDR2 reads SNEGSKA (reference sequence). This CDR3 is CSASKELGIQPQHF. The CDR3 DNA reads TGCAGTGCTAGTAAAGAATTGGGGATTCAGCCCCAGCATTTT.

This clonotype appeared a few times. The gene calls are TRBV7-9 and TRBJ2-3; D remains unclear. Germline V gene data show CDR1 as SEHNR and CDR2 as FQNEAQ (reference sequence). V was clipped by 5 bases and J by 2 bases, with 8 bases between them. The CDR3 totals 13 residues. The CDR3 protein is CASSHRLTDTQYF. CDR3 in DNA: TGTGCCAGCAGCCACAGACTCACAGATACGCAGTATTTT.

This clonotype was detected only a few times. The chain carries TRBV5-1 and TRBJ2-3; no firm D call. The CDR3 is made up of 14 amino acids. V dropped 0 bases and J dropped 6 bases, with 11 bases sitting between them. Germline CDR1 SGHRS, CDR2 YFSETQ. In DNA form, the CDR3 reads TGCGCCAGCAGCTTGGTCCCCTCAGGTGATACGCAGTATTTT. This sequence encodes CASSLVPSGDTQYF.

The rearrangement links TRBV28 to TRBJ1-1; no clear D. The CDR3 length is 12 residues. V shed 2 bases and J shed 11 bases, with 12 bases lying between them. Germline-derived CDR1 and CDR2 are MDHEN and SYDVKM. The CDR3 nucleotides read TGTGCCAGCAGTTTACAGTGGGTAGGGGCTTTCTTT. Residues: CASSLQWVGAFF.